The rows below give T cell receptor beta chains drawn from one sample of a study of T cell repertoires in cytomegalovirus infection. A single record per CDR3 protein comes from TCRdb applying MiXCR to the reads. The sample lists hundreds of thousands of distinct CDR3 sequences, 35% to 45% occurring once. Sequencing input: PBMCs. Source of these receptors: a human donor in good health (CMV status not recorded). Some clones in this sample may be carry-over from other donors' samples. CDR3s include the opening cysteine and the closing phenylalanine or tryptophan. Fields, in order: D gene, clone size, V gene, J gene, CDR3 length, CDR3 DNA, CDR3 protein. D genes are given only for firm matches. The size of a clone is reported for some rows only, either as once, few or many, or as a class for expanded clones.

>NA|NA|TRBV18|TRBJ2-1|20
TGTGCCAGCTCACCACCGAGTAGGCAGGGGTCGCCAATCCTCTACAATGAGCAGTTCTTC
CASSPPSRQGSPILYNEQFF
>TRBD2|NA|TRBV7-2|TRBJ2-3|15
TGTGCCAGCAGCTTACTAGCGGGAGACCCAGATACGCAGTATTTT
CASSLLAGDPDTQYF
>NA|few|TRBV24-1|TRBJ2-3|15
TGTGCCACCAGTGATTCTACGAGTTCCACAGATACGCAGTATTTT
CATSDSTSSTDTQYF
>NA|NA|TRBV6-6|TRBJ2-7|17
TGTGCCAGCAGTACACATACTATCACAGTTACTTCCTACGAGCAGTACTTC
CASSTHTITVTSYEQYF
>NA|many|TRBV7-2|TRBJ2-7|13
TGTGCCAGCAGCTTAGTCAGGCTCGGCGAGCAGTACTTC
CASSLVRLGEQYF
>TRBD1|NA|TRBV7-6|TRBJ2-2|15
TGTGCCAGCAGCATCGGGACAGGCAAGACCGGGGAGCTGTTTTTT
CASSIGTGKTGELFF
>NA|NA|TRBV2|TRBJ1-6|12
TGTGCCAGCAGCGGGGGCGATTCACCCCTCCACTTT
CASSGGDSPLHF
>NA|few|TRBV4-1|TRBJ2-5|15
TGCGCCAGCAGCCGGACTTTAGCGGCGCAAGAGACCCAGTACTTC
CASSRTLAAQETQYF
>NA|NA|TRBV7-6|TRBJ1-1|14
TGTGCCAGCAGCCGCCGAGGGTCGAAGACTGAAGCTTTCTTT
CASSRRGSKTEAFF
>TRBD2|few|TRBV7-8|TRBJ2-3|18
TGTGCCAGCAGCGCCCCTAGCGGGAGGGGATCTAGCACAGATACGCAGTATTTT
CASSAPSGRGSSTDTQYF
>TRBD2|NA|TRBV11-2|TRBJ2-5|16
TGTGCCAGCAGCCGGACTAGCGGGAGCGCTCAAGAGACCCAGTACTTC
CASSRTSGSAQETQYF
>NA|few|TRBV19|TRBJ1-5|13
TGTGCCAGTAGTATTCTTTCGGATCAGCCCCAGCATTTT
CASSILSDQPQHF
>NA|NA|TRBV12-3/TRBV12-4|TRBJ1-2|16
TGTGCCAGCAGTATTGGGACCGCCCGAACTAACTATGGCTACACCTTC
CASSIGTARTNYGYTF
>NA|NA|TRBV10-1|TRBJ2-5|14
TGCGCCAGCAGTGAAGCAGGGGGGTTAGAGACCCAGTACTTC
CASSEAGGLETQYF
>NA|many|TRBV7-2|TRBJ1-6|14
TGTGCCAGCAGCTTAAGGAGGACAGAATCACCCCTCCACTTT
CASSLRRTESPLHF
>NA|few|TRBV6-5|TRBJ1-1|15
TGTGCCAGCAGTGCCGGGTTTATGGGGGGGACTGAAGCTTTCTTT
CASSAGFMGGTEAFF
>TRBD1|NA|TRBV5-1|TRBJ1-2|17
TGCGCCAGCAGCGGGGGACAGGCACGTCCCCTTAACTATGGCTACACCTTC
CASSGGQARPLNYGYTF
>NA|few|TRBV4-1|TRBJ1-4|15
TGCGCCAGCCAGCCCTCCCCGGCAACTAATGAAAAACTGTTTTTT
CASQPSPATNEKLFF
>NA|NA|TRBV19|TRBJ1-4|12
TGTGCCAGTAGCCCCGGATATGAAAAACTGTTTTTT
CASSPGYEKLFF
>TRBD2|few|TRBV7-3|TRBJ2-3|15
TGTGCCAGCAGCTGGAGCGGGGGGCGCACAGATACGCAGTATTTT
CASSWSGGRTDTQYF
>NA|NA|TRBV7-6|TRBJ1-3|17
TGTGCCAGCAGCTCCCGGGAGAATGTAGTCTCTGGAAACACCATATATTTT
CASSSRENVVSGNTIYF
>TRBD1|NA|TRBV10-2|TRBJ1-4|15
TGCGCCAGCAAAGATACAGGGGTGACTAATGAAAAACTGTTTTTT
CASKDTGVTNEKLFF
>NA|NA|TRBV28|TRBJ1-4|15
TGTGCCAGCAGTTTAAGGGGTACCCTATCCGAAAAACTGTTTTTT
CASSLRGTLSEKLFF
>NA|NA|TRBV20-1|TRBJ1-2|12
TGCAGTGCCCCGGACGGCTACTATGGCTACACCTTC
CSAPDGYYGYTF
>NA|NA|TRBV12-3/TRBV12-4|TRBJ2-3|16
TGTGCCAGCAGTTTAGCGTCCGACGGGAGTCCAGATACGCAGTATTTT
CASSLASDGSPDTQYF
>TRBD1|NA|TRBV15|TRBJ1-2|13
TGTGCCACCAGACAGGGGGCGGATTATGGCTACACCTTC
CATRQGADYGYTF
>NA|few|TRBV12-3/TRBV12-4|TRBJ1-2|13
TGTGCCAGCAGTTTAGAGCAAGACTATGGCTACACCTTC
CASSLEQDYGYTF
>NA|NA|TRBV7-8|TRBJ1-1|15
TGTGCCAGCAGCTTAAGGGCCGGGGGGAAGACTGAAGCTTTCTTT
CASSLRAGGKTEAFF
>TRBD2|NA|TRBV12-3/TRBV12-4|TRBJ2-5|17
TGTGCCAGCAGTCTCGGGACTAGCGGGAGGTACCAAGAGACCCAGTACTTC
CASSLGTSGRYQETQYF
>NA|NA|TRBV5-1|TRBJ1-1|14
TGCGCCAGCAGCATGGCAGGGGTTAACACTGAAGCTTTCTTT
CASSMAGVNTEAFF
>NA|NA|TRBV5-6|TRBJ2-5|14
TGTGCCAGCAGCTCGCTTTCGCACCAAGAGACCCAGTACTTC
CASSSLSHQETQYF
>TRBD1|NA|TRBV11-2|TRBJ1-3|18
TGTGCCAGCAGCTTCCGGACAGGGAAGGGCTTCTCTGGAAACACCATATATTTT
CASSFRTGKGFSGNTIYF
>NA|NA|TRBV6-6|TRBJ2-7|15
TGTGCCAGCAGTTCCGTCACTAGTGAGCTCTTCTCTCGGTACTTC
CASSSVTSELFSRYF
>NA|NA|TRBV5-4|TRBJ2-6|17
TGTGCCAGCAGCTTGGGGGCCAGCCGCTCTGGGGCCAACGTCCTGACTTTC
CASSLGASRSGANVLTF
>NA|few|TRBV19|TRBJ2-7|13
TGTGCCAGTAGTATGGGACGGAGCTACGAGCAGTACTTC
CASSMGRSYEQYF
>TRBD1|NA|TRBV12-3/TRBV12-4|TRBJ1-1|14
TGTGCCAGCCAGGTACAGGGGGCGCTAACTGAAGCTTTCTTT
CASQVQGALTEAFF